The 5 T cell receptor beta chains in this list originate from one sample, sequenced in a study of blood T cell repertoires in COVID-19 (TCRdb year 2020). Libraries were constructed by the immunoSEQ multiplex PCR assay. This immuneACCESS table, as held by TCRdb, lists in-frame sequences with V and J called but not all clones. Of the missing ones, under half trace to an unresolved V gene in checked studies; the others have no known cause. This sample gives 350,000 or so clones in total; 90% of them show up just once. Roughly 6.8% of the sample is taken by the ten largest. The sequenced material came from peripheral blood. These receptors were collected from a man aged 18-30 years with active or convalescent COVID-19.

The chain couples TRBV2 to TRBJ1-2, with TRBD1 identical over 7 bases. Germline CDR1 reads SNHLY; CDR2 reads FYNNEI. The CDR3 contains 14 residues. The V gene end was trimmed by 4 bases and the J gene end by 5 bases; junction bases not matched to a gene: 7. CDR3 DNA sequence: TGTGCCAGCAGTGGGGGTGGGGACAGTTATGGCTACACCTTC. Protein: CASSGGGDSYGYTF. The full variable domain, completed using reference TRBV2 and TRBJ1-2, is EPEVTQTPSHQVTQMGQEVILRCVPISNHLYFYWYRQILGQKVEFLVSFYNNEISEKSEIFDDQFSVERPDGSNFTLKIRSTKLEDSAMYFCASSGGGDSYGYTFGSGTRLTVV.

This clone was recorded a few times. The chain joins TRBV10-3 to TRBJ1-2; D is uncertain. The V gene lost 0 bases and the J gene lost 1 base, with 6 bases spanning the gap. This CDR3 spans 14 amino acids. Germline CDR1 ENHRY, CDR2 SYGVKD. The DNA of the CDR3 is TGTGCCATCAGTGAGTCAGGCGGTAACTATGGCTACACCTTC. It is translated as CAISESGGNYGYTF.

The J gene is TRBJ1-5, the V gene TRBV6-6; 8 bases agree with TRBD1. The CDR3 covers 16 residues. Germline V gene lookup returns CDR1 MNHNY and CDR2 SVGAGI (reference sequence). The junction had 13 bases not matched to a gene; V was cut back by 6 bases and J by 6 bases. The CDR3 spells CASRPEPGTGGQPQHF. The DNA of the CDR3 is TGTGCCAGCAGACCCGAGCCCGGGACAGGTGGTCAGCCCCAGCATTTT.

The chain couples TRBV7-2 to TRBJ2-7, with 9 nucleotides matching TRBD1. CDR3 length: 15 residues. After removal of 5 bases from V and 2 bases from J, the junction contained 7 bases not matched to a gene. Germline lookup yields CDR1 SGHTA and CDR2 FQGNSA. CDR3 sequence reads: CASSVDRGVPYEQYF. The CDR3 DNA is TGTGCCAGCAGCGTAGACAGGGGGGTCCCCTACGAGCAGTACTTC.

The chain is built from TRBV29-1 and TRBJ1-2, with a possible D match to TRBD1 (5 bases). Per the germline V gene, CDR1 is SQVTM and CDR2 is ANQGSEA. This CDR3 comprises 12 residues. Trimming took 6 bases from V and 7 from J, leaving 15 bases between them. The CDR3 DNA follows: TGCAGCGTCCCAGGCGTAGGGGTTGGCTACACCTTC. Its protein product is CSVPGVGVGYTF.